The next 4 T cell receptor beta chains were all read from a single sample in a study of blood T cell repertoires in COVID-19. Assay used: immunoSEQ multiplex PCR; TCRdb lists only in-frame clones, some missing. This sample has roughly 81,000 clones, with about four fifths found just once. The sequenced material came from peripheral blood. The source is a woman aged 65 to 85 with acute or convalescent COVID-19.

This clone was counted between two and nine times. This rearrangement joins TRBV11-3 to TRBJ1-6; D remains unclear. The germline V and J ends were trimmed by 5 bases and 13 bases, with 18 bases remaining between them. The germline V gene has CDR1 SGHNT and CDR2 YENEEA. The CDR3 has 14 amino acids. Written as DNA, the CDR3 is TGTGCCAGCAGCGTGGTCCCCAATGGGCCGCCCCTCCACTTT. It encodes CASSVVPNGPPLHF.

The V and J genes are TRBV2 and TRBJ2-1, with 16 bases aligning to TRBD2. Germline values: CDR1 SNHLY, CDR2 FYNNEI. The junction had 3 bases not matched to a gene; V was cut back by 7 bases and J by 9 bases. The CDR3 is made up of 14 amino acids. The CDR3 DNA is TGTGCCAGCAAGGGACTAGCGGGGGGGGTTGAGCAGTTCTTC. Its protein is CASKGLAGGVEQFF.

The rearrangement uses TRBV4-1 and TRBJ1-3; D gene ambiguous. V dropped 1 base and J dropped 0 bases, with 7 bases sitting between them. The germline CDR1 and CDR2 sequences are MGHRA and YSYEKL. The CDR3 is 15 residues long. The CDR3 reads CASSQGGDSGNTIYF. The CDR3 bases are TGCGCCAGCAGCCAAGGCGGGGACTCTGGAAACACCATATATTTT.

V usage is TRBV30 and J usage is TRBJ1-4; D might be TRBD1 (5 bases). Trimming took off 5 bases at V and 0 bases at J, with 10 bases between the two ends. This CDR3 region has 14 residues. The V gene's germline CDR1 is GTSNPN and CDR2 SVGIG (reference sequence). In DNA form, the CDR3 reads TGTGCCTGGGGGACGACTCCAACTAATGAAAAACTGTTTTTT. Protein sequence: CAWGTTPTNEKLFF.